A selection of T cell receptor beta chains follows, all from one sample in a study of CD8 T cells in ankylosing spondylitis. TCRdb fed the 5' RACE reads into MiXCR, producing one record per CDR3 protein. The sample consists of fewer than 550,000 distinct CDR3 sequences, about 5.2% of them appearing once. The sequencing input was blood, either unsorted or a sorted T cell fraction (not recorded which). These receptors came from a male donor with ankylosing spondylitis. CDR3s include the opening cysteine and the closing phenylalanine or tryptophan. D genes are given only for firm matches. The size field is filled for only some rows; it gives once, few, many or a size class.

CDR3aa: CSALPPGGHTEAFF; CDR3nt: TGCAGCGCGCTTCCCCCCGGCGGACACACTGAAGCTTTCTTT; v_gene: TRBV29-1; d_gene: -; j_gene: TRBJ1-1; abundance: many
CDR3aa: CASSLVGTGVSPLHF; CDR3nt: TGTGCCAGCAGCTTAGTTGGGACAGGGGTATCACCCCTCCACTTT; v_gene: TRBV7-9; d_gene: TRBD1; j_gene: TRBJ1-6; abundance: many
CDR3aa: CAISERESSYNEQFF; CDR3nt: TGTGCCATCAGTGAAAGGGAGAGCTCCTACAATGAGCAGTTCTTC; v_gene: TRBV10-3; d_gene: -; j_gene: TRBJ2-1; abundance: many
CDR3aa: CASSPPPTGNFNTEAFF; CDR3nt: TGTGCCAGCAGTCCTCCCCCGACAGGAAACTTCAACACTGAAGCTTTCTTT; v_gene: TRBV25-1; d_gene: -; j_gene: TRBJ1-1; abundance: many
CDR3aa: CSVEDPKVSYEQYF; CDR3nt: TGCAGCGTCGAGGACCCTAAAGTTTCCTACGAGCAGTACTTC; v_gene: TRBV29-1; d_gene: -; j_gene: TRBJ2-7; abundance: many
CDR3aa: CSASPPRGLEQFF; CDR3nt: TGCAGTGCTAGTCCCCCCAGGGGGCTGGAGCAGTTCTTC; v_gene: TRBV20-1; d_gene: TRBD1; j_gene: TRBJ2-1; abundance: many
CDR3aa: CSASRGDTQYF; CDR3nt: TGCAGTGCTAGTCGTGGAGATACGCAGTATTTT; v_gene: TRBV20-1; d_gene: -; j_gene: TRBJ2-3; abundance: -
CDR3aa: CASSYSRVPDYGYTF; CDR3nt: TGTGCCAGCAGTTACTCAAGGGTTCCAGACTATGGCTACACCTTC; v_gene: TRBV6-5; d_gene: -; j_gene: TRBJ1-2; abundance: many
CDR3aa: CSARRDQEETQYF; CDR3nt: TGCAGTGCTCGCCGGGACCAAGAAGAGACCCAGTACTTC; v_gene: TRBV20-1; d_gene: -; j_gene: TRBJ2-5; abundance: many
CDR3aa: CASTRDRVTDTQYF; CDR3nt: TGTGCCAGCACCAGGGACAGGGTCACAGATACGCAGTATTTT; v_gene: TRBV11-2; d_gene: TRBD1; j_gene: TRBJ2-3; abundance: many
CDR3aa: CSVEDGRETQYF; CDR3nt: TGCAGCGTTGAAGATGGCCGAGAGACCCAGTACTTC; v_gene: TRBV29-1; d_gene: -; j_gene: TRBJ2-5; abundance: -
CDR3aa: CARGPWGTGQPQHF; CDR3nt: TGTGCCAGGGGCCCCTGGGGGACGGGGCAGCCCCAGCATTTT; v_gene: TRBV5-5; d_gene: -; j_gene: TRBJ1-5; abundance: -
CDR3aa: CSATRRSSYNSPLHF; CDR3nt: TGCAGTGCTACACGACGAAGCTCCTATAATTCACCCCTCCACTTT; v_gene: TRBV20-1; d_gene: -; j_gene: TRBJ1-6; abundance: many
CDR3aa: CSAPGLSNTEAFF; CDR3nt: TGCAGTGCTCCGGGACTCTCGAACACTGAAGCTTTCTTT; v_gene: TRBV20-1; d_gene: -; j_gene: TRBJ1-1; abundance: many
CDR3aa: CASTPQNNEQFF; CDR3nt: TGTGCCAGCACCCCACAGAACAATGAGCAGTTCTTC; v_gene: TRBV18; d_gene: -; j_gene: TRBJ2-1; abundance: -
CDR3aa: CASSRDWREQYF; CDR3nt: TGTGCCAGCAGCCGGGACTGGAGGGAGCAGTACTTC; v_gene: TRBV12-3/TRBV12-4; d_gene: -; j_gene: TRBJ2-7; abundance: many
CDR3aa: CAISESSLTDTQYF; CDR3nt: TGTGCCATCAGTGAGTCTAGTCTCACAGATACGCAGTATTTT; v_gene: TRBV10-3; d_gene: -; j_gene: TRBJ2-3; abundance: many
CDR3aa: CASSYSDRNYNEQFF; CDR3nt: TGTGCCAGCAGCTACTCTGACAGGAATTACAATGAGCAGTTCTTC; v_gene: TRBV7-9; d_gene: -; j_gene: TRBJ2-1; abundance: -
CDR3aa: CASSGLTSGSAYEQYF; CDR3nt: TGTGCCAGCAGTGGTTTGACTAGCGGGAGCGCCTACGAGCAGTACTTC; v_gene: TRBV2; d_gene: TRBD2; j_gene: TRBJ2-7; abundance: -
CDR3aa: CSAVLAGGRSSQYF; CDR3nt: TGCAGTGCTGTACTAGCGGGGGGCCGCTCGTCCCAGTACTTC; v_gene: TRBV20-1; d_gene: TRBD2; j_gene: TRBJ2-5; abundance: many
CDR3aa: CSATNMRGVGNEQFF; CDR3nt: TGCAGTGCTACCAACATGAGGGGGGTTGGCAATGAGCAGTTCTTC; v_gene: TRBV20-1; d_gene: -; j_gene: TRBJ2-1; abundance: many
CDR3aa: CATQRDQTSGAWNEQFF; CDR3nt: TGTGCCACCCAACGAGATCAGACTAGCGGGGCATGGAATGAGCAGTTCTTC; v_gene: TRBV6-2/TRBV6-3; d_gene: TRBD2; j_gene: TRBJ2-1; abundance: many
CDR3aa: CSAPTRWETQYF; CDR3nt: TGCAGTGCTCCCACGCGGTGGGAGACCCAGTACTTC; v_gene: TRBV20-1; d_gene: -; j_gene: TRBJ2-5; abundance: many
CDR3aa: CATSDPREKTGELFF; CDR3nt: TGTGCCACCAGTGATCCCAGGGAAAAAACCGGGGAGCTGTTTTTT; v_gene: TRBV24-1; d_gene: -; j_gene: TRBJ2-2; abundance: many
CDR3aa: CASSGGLAVYEQYF; CDR3nt: TGTGCCAGCAGCGGGGGACTAGCGGTCTACGAGCAGTACTTC; v_gene: TRBV6-2/TRBV6-3; d_gene: TRBD2; j_gene: TRBJ2-7; abundance: few
CDR3aa: CASSHKPPGTPGQPQHF; CDR3nt: TGTGCCAGCAGTCACAAACCCCCAGGCACCCCGGGGCAGCCCCAGCATTTT; v_gene: TRBV6-2/TRBV6-3; d_gene: -; j_gene: TRBJ1-5; abundance: -
CDR3aa: CASSAGPIAVHTDTQYF; CDR3nt: TGTGCCAGCAGCGCGGGCCCCATAGCCGTACACACAGATACGCAGTATTTT; v_gene: TRBV7-9; d_gene: -; j_gene: TRBJ2-3; abundance: many
CDR3aa: CASSPRSTGELFF; CDR3nt: TGCGCCAGCAGCCCACGATCCACCGGGGAGCTGTTTTTT; v_gene: TRBV4-3; d_gene: -; j_gene: TRBJ2-2; abundance: many
CDR3aa: CASSPSGLAGGADTQYF; CDR3nt: TGTGCCAGCAGCCCGTCCGGACTAGCGGGGGGCGCAGATACGCAGTATTTT; v_gene: TRBV7-2; d_gene: TRBD2; j_gene: TRBJ2-3; abundance: many
CDR3aa: CASSERVGSNQPQHF; CDR3nt: TGTGCCAGCAGTGAAAGGGTGGGAAGCAATCAGCCCCAGCATTTT; v_gene: TRBV6-1; d_gene: -; j_gene: TRBJ1-5; abundance: many
CDR3aa: CSASGGSYNEQFF; CDR3nt: TGCAGCGCCTCGGGAGGCTCGTACAATGAGCAGTTCTTC; v_gene: TRBV29-1; d_gene: TRBD2; j_gene: TRBJ2-1; abundance: many
CDR3aa: CASSQPEQGNTIYF; CDR3nt: TGCGCCAGCAGCCAACCCGAACAAGGAAACACCATATATTTT; v_gene: TRBV4-1; d_gene: -; j_gene: TRBJ1-3; abundance: many
CDR3aa: CASSDMVRETQYF; CDR3nt: TGTGCCAGCAGTGATATGGTCCGAGAGACCCAGTACTTC; v_gene: TRBV2; d_gene: -; j_gene: TRBJ2-5; abundance: -
CDR3aa: CASSLVAATGELFF; CDR3nt: TGTGCCAGCAGCTTGGTCGCAGCCACCGGGGAGCTGTTTTTT; v_gene: TRBV7-2; d_gene: -; j_gene: TRBJ2-2; abundance: many
CDR3aa: CSAESTVGETQYF; CDR3nt: TGCAGTGCTGAATCGACAGTGGGCGAGACCCAGTACTTC; v_gene: TRBV20-1; d_gene: -; j_gene: TRBJ2-5; abundance: many
CDR3aa: CASNPAGGWGEAFF; CDR3nt: TGTGCCAGCAATCCTGCAGGGGGCTGGGGTGAAGCTTTCTTT; v_gene: TRBV28; d_gene: TRBD1; j_gene: TRBJ1-1; abundance: -
CDR3aa: CASSFDRGSGYTF; CDR3nt: TGTGCCAGCAGTTTCGACAGGGGGAGCGGCTACACCTTC; v_gene: TRBV6-2/TRBV6-3; d_gene: TRBD1; j_gene: TRBJ1-2; abundance: many
CDR3aa: CSAALADTQYF; CDR3nt: TGCAGTGCAGCCCTAGCAGATACGCAGTATTTT; v_gene: TRBV20-1; d_gene: -; j_gene: TRBJ2-3; abundance: many
CDR3aa: CASSYPTGGGYNEQFF; CDR3nt: TGTGCCAGCAGTTACCCCACAGGGGGAGGGTACAATGAGCAGTTCTTC; v_gene: TRBV6-5; d_gene: -; j_gene: TRBJ2-1; abundance: -
CDR3aa: CASSQEVDEQFF; CDR3nt: TGTGCCAGCAGCCAAGAGGTGGATGAGCAGTTCTTC; v_gene: TRBV3-1; d_gene: -; j_gene: TRBJ2-1; abundance: many
CDR3aa: CASKSSRGADTQYF; CDR3nt: TGTGCCAGCAAGTCGTCGAGGGGGGCGGATACGCAGTATTTT; v_gene: TRBV2; d_gene: -; j_gene: TRBJ2-3; abundance: few
CDR3aa: CASSRDPRGNQPQHF; CDR3nt: TGTGCCAGCAGCCGGGACCCTCGTGGCAATCAGCCCCAGCATTTT; v_gene: TRBV5-6; d_gene: -; j_gene: TRBJ1-5; abundance: many
CDR3aa: CASSSPPGRLYEQYF; CDR3nt: TGTGCCAGCAGCTCCCCCCCCGGGAGGCTATACGAGCAGTACTTC; v_gene: TRBV7-8; d_gene: TRBD2; j_gene: TRBJ2-7; abundance: many
CDR3aa: CASSTGQYQPQHF; CDR3nt: TGTGCCAGCAGCACCGGACAGTATCAGCCCCAGCATTTT; v_gene: TRBV7-2; d_gene: -; j_gene: TRBJ1-5; abundance: many
CDR3aa: CASAPTGGTNIQYF; CDR3nt: TGTGCCAGCGCGCCCACCGGGGGCACAAACATTCAGTACTTC; v_gene: TRBV7-3; d_gene: -; j_gene: TRBJ2-4; abundance: few
CDR3aa: CASSQKSRQDYNSPLHF; CDR3nt: TGCGCCAGCAGCCAGAAATCGAGACAGGATTATAATTCACCCCTCCACTTT; v_gene: TRBV4-3; d_gene: -; j_gene: TRBJ1-6; abundance: many
CDR3aa: CASSPRTLQETQYF; CDR3nt: TGTGCCAGCAGCCCAAGGACGCTCCAAGAGACCCAGTACTTC; v_gene: TRBV7-8; d_gene: -; j_gene: TRBJ2-5; abundance: many